Below are 8 T cell receptor beta chains sequenced from a single sample in a study of vaccination effects on CD4 cells after COVID-19. In the ViraFEST assay, antigen-specific CD4+ clonotypes were identified by expansion after peptide-pool stimulation. After less than twelve days in culture, the CD4+ T cells were isolated. Participants each got two BNT162b2 or mRNA-1273 vaccine doses. Method: immunoSEQ multiplex PCR; TCRdb's copy keeps in-frame clones and lacks some. The sample has some 23,000 clones; 76% are singletons. Antigens of these TCRs are unknown. Sequenced here: CD4+ T cells from PBMCs cultured with HCoV-229E spike peptides, sampled after COVID-19 vaccination. The receptors here all came from a human donor who received a COVID-19 vaccine.

The chain carries TRBV19 and TRBJ2-6; D gene ambiguous. With 5 bases removed from V and 0 bases from J, the gap between germline ends came to 11 bases. The CDR3 runs to 16 residues. Germline loops: CDR1 LNHDA, CDR2 SQIVND (reference sequence). For the CDR3, the DNA is TGTGCCAGTAGTCTCCCCCCGGGCTCTGGGGCCAACGTCCTGACTTTC. The encoded protein is CASSLPPGSGANVLTF.

V gene TRBV2 combines with J gene TRBJ1-3, with D possibly being TRBD1 (6 bases). The CDR3 consists of 15 residues. Germline V lookup: CDR1 SNHLY, CDR2 FYNNEI. With 6 bases removed from V and 0 bases from J, the gap between germline ends came to 12 bases. The CDR3 spells CASRRGDYSGNTIYF. Written as DNA, the CDR3 is TGTGCCAGCAGGAGGGGGGATTACTCTGGAAACACCATATATTTT. Variable domain in full (rest from reference TRBV2 and TRBJ1-3): EPEVTQTPSHQVTQMGQEVILRCVPISNHLYFYWYRQILGQKVEFLVSFYNNEISEKSEIFDDQFSVERPDGSNFTLKIRSTKLEDSAMYFCASRRGDYSGNTIYFGEGSWLTVV.

The chain joins TRBV3-1 (or the pseudogene TRBV3-2) to TRBJ1-1; no firm D call. CDR3 length equals 14 residues. CDR1 LGHDT and CDR2 YNNKEL come from the germline V gene (reference sequence). Trimming took off 4 bases at V and 4 bases at J, with 13 bases between the two ends. CDR3: CASSLPGWSTEAFF. CDR3 in DNA: TGTGCCAGCAGCCTGCCGGGTTGGTCCACTGAAGCTTTCTTT.

The rearrangement links TRBV12-3 or TRBV12-4 to TRBJ1-1, with D possibly TRBD1 on 5 matching bases. The CDR3 loop spans 13 amino acids. V lost 2 bases and J lost 2, with 6 bases in between. Here the CDR3 reads CASSLQGNTEAFF. CDR3 bases: TGTGCCAGCAGTTTACAGGGAAACACTGAAGCTTTCTTT.

The chain has TRBV6-5 and TRBJ1-1; 9 bases are shared with TRBD1. Germline trimming cut 5 bases from V and 4 bases from J; bases unmatched to any gene: 5. Per the germline V gene, CDR1 is MNHEY and CDR2 is SVGAGI. The CDR3 consists of 14 residues. CDR3 loop: CASSLQDRGTEAFF. The CDR3 DNA follows: TGTGCCAGCAGTCTCCAGGACAGGGGCACTGAAGCTTTCTTT.

The rearrangement links TRBV6-5 to TRBJ1-1; no clear D. The germline V gene has CDR1 MNHEY and CDR2 SVGAGI. CDR3 length: 14 amino acids. V lost 9 bases to trimming and J lost 1 base, with 15 bases between them. CDR3 protein: CASGGRWTNTEAFF. CDR3 DNA: TGTGCCAGTGGAGGAAGGTGGACGAACACTGAAGCTTTCTTT.

The chain uses TRBV10-1 and TRBJ2-7; D not certain. CDR1 is WNHNN and CDR2 is SYGVQD in the germline V gene (reference sequence). Trimming took 2 bases from V and 1 from J, leaving 6 bases between them. CDR3 length: 13 residues. CDR3 sequence: CASSEAGSYEQYF. The CDR3 DNA reads TGCGCCAGCAGTGAGGCCGGATCCTACGAGCAGTACTTC.

CDR3 protein: CASSPGPSYEQYF. Here the CDR3 DNA reads TGTGCCAGCAGTCCGGGACCCTCCTACGAGCAGTACTTC. The rearrangement links TRBV6-5 to TRBJ2-7; perhaps D is TRBD1 or TRBD2 (5 bases each). Germline CDR1 and CDR2: MNHEY and SVGAGI. This CDR3 region has 13 residues. Trimming cost V 5 bases and J 0 bases, with 8 bases left between them.